The rows below give T cell receptor beta chains drawn from one sample of a study of cytomegalovirus exposure and HLA in healthy donors. The protocol was immunoSEQ multiplex PCR, while the TCRdb copy is restricted to in-frame clones and leaves out a portion. The sample lists 70,000 to 85,000 clones; over 55% were seen once. The sequenced sample was PBMCs. These receptors were collected from a man under 40 in good health and CMV-seropositive. Both conserved end residues are part of each CDR3. Size is stated for part of the rows, as once, few or many counts, or as a class when the clone is expanded.

V gene,clone size,CDR3 protein
TRBV5-1,few,CASSLEGAGDEQYF
TRBV5-1,-,CASSLGGQGSSGNTIYF
TRBV7-2,-,CASSLAQALADTQYF
TRBV25-1,-,CASSEYSRREEQFF
TRBV7-2,once,CASRDFYEQYF
TRBV5-1,-,CASSLDPDQPQHF
TRBV9,-,CASSPGVRKKLFF
TRBV29-1,few,CSVGRGLGGNEQFF
TRBV21-1,-,CAKTGLSSYGYTF
TRBV19,once,CASGGTGPVETQYF
TRBV7-3,once,CASSFRDSTDTQYF
TRBV11-2,once,CASSPGRTDGYTF
TRBV28,-,CASRGGSRTTQYF
TRBV29-1,few,CSVAHFSGSQETQYF
TRBV7-6,-,CASSKQGYTEAFF
TRBV30,-,CAWSVGTGRYEQYF
TRBV6-1,few,CASMVRGTDTQYF
TRBV27,-,CASSFWESSYNEQFF
TRBV18,few,CASSPRGQGSAEQYF
TRBV27,-,CASSSTTGNEKLFF
TRBV21-1,few,CASSKALLGESYEQYF
TRBV12-5,-,CASGLVLERGFSNQPQHF
TRBV2,-,CAGWDSSYEQYF
TRBV18,-,CASSPRDRGANTQYF
TRBV30,-,CAWTRGGDTQYF
TRBV29-1,-,CSANRGTGANEQFF
TRBV7-9,-,CASNPGFASYEQYF
TRBV7-9,once,CASRDRGGTEAFF
TRBV18,-,CASSPITSGENNEQFF
TRBV6-5,-,CASSYSQRGVGETQYF
TRBV4-1,-,CASSQDGRGLKGFGYTF
TRBV28,-,CASTLGATGELFF
TRBV2,few,CASSELRVNTEAFF
TRBV19,-,CASSIDLRDRVSSSF
TRBV7-8,-,CASSSSNSGTDTQYF
TRBV7-9,-,CASSSLKTGRRETQYF
TRBV7-6,-,CASSLVGQPQHF
TRBV10-2,few,CASQQNTGELFF
TRBV7-2,-,CASSLEWTGVKETQYF
TRBV2,once,CASGGLAGVLNEQFF
TRBV5-1,-,CASSLEGWESASGGSTDTQYF
TRBV19,-,CASSSPGLAGGPATQYF
TRBV19,-,CASRAGSLGGELFF
TRBV10-2,-,CASSRQGGYEQYF
TRBV5-1,-,CASSAGGANTQYF
TRBV6-5,few,CASYRGEGEAFF
TRBV5-1,-,CASRPLGQGSGEQFF
TRBV27,-,CASSLVGVDTQYF
TRBV5-4,-,CASSLGTETYGYTF
TRBV6-1,-,CASSPTGEDYGYTF
TRBV6-1,few,CASSERARYEQYF
TRBV28,-,CASTRDRFSGNTIYF
TRBV7-3,-,CASSQNMGLAGEQFF
TRBV5-6,few,CASSFRTSGSSYEQYF